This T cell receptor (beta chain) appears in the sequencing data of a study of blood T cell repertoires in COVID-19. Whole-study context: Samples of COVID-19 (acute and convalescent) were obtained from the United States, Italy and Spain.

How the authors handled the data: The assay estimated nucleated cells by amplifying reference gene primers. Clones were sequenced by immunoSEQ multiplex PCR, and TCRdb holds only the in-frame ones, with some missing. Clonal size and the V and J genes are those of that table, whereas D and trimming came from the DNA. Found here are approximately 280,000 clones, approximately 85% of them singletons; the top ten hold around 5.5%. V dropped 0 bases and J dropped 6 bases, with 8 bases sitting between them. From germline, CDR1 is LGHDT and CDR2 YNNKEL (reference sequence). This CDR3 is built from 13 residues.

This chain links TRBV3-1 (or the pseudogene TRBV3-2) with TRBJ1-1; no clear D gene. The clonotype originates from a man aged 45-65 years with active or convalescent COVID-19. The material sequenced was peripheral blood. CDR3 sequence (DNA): TGTGCCAGCAGCCAAGATGCGGAGGCTGAAGCTTTCTTT. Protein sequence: CASSQDAEAEAFF.